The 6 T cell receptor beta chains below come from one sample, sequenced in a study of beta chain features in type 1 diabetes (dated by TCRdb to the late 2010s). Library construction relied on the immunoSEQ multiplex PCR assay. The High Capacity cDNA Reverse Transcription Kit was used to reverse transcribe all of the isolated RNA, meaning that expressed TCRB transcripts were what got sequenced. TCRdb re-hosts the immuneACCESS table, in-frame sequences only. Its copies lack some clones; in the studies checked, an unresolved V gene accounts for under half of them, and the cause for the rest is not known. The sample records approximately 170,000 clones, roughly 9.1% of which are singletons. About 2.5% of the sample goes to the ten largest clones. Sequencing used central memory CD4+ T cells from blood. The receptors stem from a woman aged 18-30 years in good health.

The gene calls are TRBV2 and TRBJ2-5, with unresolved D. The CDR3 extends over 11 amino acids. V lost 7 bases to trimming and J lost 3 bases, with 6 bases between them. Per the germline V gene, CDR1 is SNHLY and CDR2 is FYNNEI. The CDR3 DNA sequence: TGTGCCAGCATGCTAGAAGAGACCCAGTACTTC. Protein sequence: CASMLEETQYF. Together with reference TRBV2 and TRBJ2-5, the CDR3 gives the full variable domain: EPEVTQTPSHQVTQMGQEVILRCVPISNHLYFYWYRQILGQKVEFLVSFYNNEISEKSEIFDDQFSVERPDGSNFTLKIRSTKLEDSAMYFCASMLEETQYFGPGTRLLVL.

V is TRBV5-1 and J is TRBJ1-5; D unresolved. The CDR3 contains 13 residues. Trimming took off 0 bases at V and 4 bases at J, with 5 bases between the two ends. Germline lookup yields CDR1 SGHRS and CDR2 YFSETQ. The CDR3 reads CASSLAPNQPQHF. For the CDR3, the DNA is TGCGCCAGCAGCTTGGCCCCTAATCAGCCCCAGCATTTT.

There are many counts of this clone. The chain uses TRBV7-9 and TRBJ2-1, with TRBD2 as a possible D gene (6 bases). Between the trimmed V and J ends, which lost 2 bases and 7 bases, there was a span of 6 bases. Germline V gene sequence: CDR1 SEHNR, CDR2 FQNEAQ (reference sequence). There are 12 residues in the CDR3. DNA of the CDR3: TGTGCCAGCAGCTTACTAGCGAATGAGCAGTTCTTC. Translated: CASSLLANEQFF.

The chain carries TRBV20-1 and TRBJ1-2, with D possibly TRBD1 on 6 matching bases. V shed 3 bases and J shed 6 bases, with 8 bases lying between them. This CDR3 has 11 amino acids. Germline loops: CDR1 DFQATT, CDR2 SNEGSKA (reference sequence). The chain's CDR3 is CSASWDNGYTF. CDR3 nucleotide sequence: TGCAGTGCTAGCTGGGACAATGGCTACACCTTC.

The CDR3 protein is CASSLGTGKTEAFF. The CDR3 DNA sequence: TGTGCCAGCAGCCTCGGGACAGGGAAAACTGAAGCTTTCTTT. V gene TRBV9 combines with J gene TRBJ1-1; 9 positions match TRBD1. This CDR3 is 14 amino acids long. Trimming took 4 bases from V and 5 from J; bases not matched to a gene: 6. Germline CDR1 SGDLS, CDR2 YYNGEE.

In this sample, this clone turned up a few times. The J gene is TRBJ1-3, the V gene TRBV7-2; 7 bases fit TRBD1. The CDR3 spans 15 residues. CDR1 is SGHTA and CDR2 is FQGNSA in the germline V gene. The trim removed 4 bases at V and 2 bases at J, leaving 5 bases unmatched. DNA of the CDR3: TGTGCCAGCAGCTCTGGACAGGTCGCTGGAAACACCATATATTTT. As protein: CASSSGQVAGNTIYF.